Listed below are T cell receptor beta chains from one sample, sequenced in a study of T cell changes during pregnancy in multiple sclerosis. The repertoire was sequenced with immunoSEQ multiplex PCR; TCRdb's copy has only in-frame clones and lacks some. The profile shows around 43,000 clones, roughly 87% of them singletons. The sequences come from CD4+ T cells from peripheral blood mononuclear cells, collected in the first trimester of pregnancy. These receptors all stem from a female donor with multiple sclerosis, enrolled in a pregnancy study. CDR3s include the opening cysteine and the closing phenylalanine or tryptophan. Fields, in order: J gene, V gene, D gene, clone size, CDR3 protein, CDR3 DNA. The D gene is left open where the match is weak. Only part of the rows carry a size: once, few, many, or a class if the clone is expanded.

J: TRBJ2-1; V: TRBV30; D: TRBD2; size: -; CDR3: CAWSGRTGRRTSVYNEQFF; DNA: TGTGCCTGGAGCGGAAGAACTGGGAGAAGGACTAGCGTCTACAATGAGCAGTTCTTC
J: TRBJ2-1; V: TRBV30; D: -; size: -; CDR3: CAWSKGGNNYNEQFF; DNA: TGTGCCTGGAGTAAAGGCGGGAACAACTACAATGAGCAGTTCTTC
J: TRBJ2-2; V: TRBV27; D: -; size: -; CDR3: CATKRGTANTGELFF; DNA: TGTGCCACAAAACGCGGGACAGCGAACACCGGGGAGCTGTTTTTT
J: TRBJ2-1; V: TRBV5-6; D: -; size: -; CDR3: CASSTRQAYNEQFF; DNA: TGTGCCAGCAGCACAAGACAGGCCTACAATGAGCAGTTCTTC
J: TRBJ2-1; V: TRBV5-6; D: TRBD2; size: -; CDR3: CASSSTLAGFYNEQFF; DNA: TGTGCCAGCAGCTCCACACTAGCGGGATTCTACAATGAGCAGTTCTTC
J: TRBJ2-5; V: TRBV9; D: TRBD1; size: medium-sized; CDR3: CASSPRTGTETQYF; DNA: TGTGCCAGCAGCCCCAGGACAGGGACTGAGACCCAGTACTTC
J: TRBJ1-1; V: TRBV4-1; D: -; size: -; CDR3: CASSQDLQLNTEAFF; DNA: TGCGCCAGCAGCCAAGATTTACAGTTAAACACTGAAGCTTTCTTT
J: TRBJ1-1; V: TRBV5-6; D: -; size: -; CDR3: CASSLGTQANTEAFF; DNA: TGTGCCAGCAGCTTGGGGACACAGGCGAACACTGAAGCTTTCTTT
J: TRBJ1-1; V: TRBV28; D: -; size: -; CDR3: CASRPGQNTEAFF; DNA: TGTGCCAGCAGACCGGGACAGAACACTGAAGCTTTCTTT
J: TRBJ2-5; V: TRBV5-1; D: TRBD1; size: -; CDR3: CASSSGTGEETQYF; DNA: TGCGCCAGCAGCTCTGGGACAGGGGAAGAGACCCAGTACTTC
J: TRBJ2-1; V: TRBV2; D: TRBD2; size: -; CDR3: CASRLAGSSYNEQFF; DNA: TGTGCCAGCAGGTTAGCGGGGAGCTCCTACAATGAGCAGTTCTTC
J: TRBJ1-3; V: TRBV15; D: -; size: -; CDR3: CATSRRGSPGSWHTIYF; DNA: TGTGCCACCAGCAGACGAGGGTCACCGGGATCGTGGCACACCATATATTTT
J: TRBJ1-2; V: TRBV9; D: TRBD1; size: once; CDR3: CASSVDRGGYTF; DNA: TGTGCCAGCAGCGTAGACAGGGGTGGCTACACCTTC
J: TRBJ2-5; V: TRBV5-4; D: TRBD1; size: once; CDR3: CASSNSGQGRETQYF; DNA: TGTGCCAGCAGCAACTCGGGACAGGGGAGGGAGACCCAGTACTTC
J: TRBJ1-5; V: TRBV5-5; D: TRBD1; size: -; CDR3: CASSLARTGGQPQHF; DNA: TGTGCCAGCAGCTTGGCCAGGACAGGGGGTCAGCCCCAGCATTTT
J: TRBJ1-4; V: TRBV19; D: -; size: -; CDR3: CASSPQYTEKLFF; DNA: TGTGCCAGTAGTCCCCAGTACACTGAAAAACTGTTTTTT
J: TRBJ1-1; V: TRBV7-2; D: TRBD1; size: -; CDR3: CASSTRDRGKESTEAFF; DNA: TGTGCCAGCAGCACCCGGGACAGGGGGAAGGAGAGCACTGAAGCTTTCTTT
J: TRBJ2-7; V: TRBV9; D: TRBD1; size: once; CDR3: CASSKEGQGPHEQYF; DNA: TGTGCCAGCAGCAAGGAGGGACAGGGGCCCCACGAGCAGTACTTC
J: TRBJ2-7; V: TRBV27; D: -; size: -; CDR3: CASSKTGSYEQYF; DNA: TGTGCCAGCAGCAAGACAGGCTCCTACGAGCAGTACTTC
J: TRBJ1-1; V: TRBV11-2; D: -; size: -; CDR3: CATRANTEAFF; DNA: TGTGCCACCAGGGCGAACACTGAAGCTTTCTTT
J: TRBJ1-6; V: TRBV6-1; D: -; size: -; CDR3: CASKERSSYNSPLHF; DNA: TGTGCCAGCAAGGAGAGGAGCTCCTATAATTCACCCCTCCACTTT
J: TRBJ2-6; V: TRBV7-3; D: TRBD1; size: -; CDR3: CASSFWGQASGANVLTF; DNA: TGTGCCAGCAGCTTTTGGGGACAGGCCTCTGGGGCCAACGTCCTGACTTTC
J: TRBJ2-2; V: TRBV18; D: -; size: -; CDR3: CASSPPSGNTGELFF; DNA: TGTGCCAGCTCACCACCAAGTGGCAACACCGGGGAGCTGTTTTTT
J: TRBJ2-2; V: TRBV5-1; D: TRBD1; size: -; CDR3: CASSLAFGQGNTGELFF; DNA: TGCGCCAGCAGCTTGGCATTCGGACAGGGGAACACCGGGGAGCTGTTTTTT
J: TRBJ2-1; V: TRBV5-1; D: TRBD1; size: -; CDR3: CASSLVGQVNNEQFF; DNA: TGCGCCAGCAGCTTGGTAGGACAGGTTAACAATGAGCAGTTCTTC
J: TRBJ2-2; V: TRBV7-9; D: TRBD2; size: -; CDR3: CASSLFPAGDTGELFF; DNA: TGTGCCAGCAGCTTATTCCCAGCGGGAGACACCGGGGAGCTGTTTTTT
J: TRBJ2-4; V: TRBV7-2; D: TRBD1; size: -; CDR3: CASSLAPGGGNIQYF; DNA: TGTGCCAGCAGCTTAGCCCCAGGGGGTGGTAACATTCAGTACTTC